This record looks at one T cell receptor beta chain sequence and its context. The antigen is unknown. The data are from a study of multiple sclerosis patients with progressive multifocal leukoencephalopathy. Notes on the study in general: No common TRBV or TRBJ usage or pairing appeared at PML.

Time point here: before natalizumab initiation. Libraries were prepared by immunoSEQ multiplex PCR; TCRdb keeps only in-frame clonotypes and omits some of them. The sample lists some 31,000 clones; about 88% were seen once. CDR1 is GTSNPN and CDR2 is SVGIG in the germline V gene (reference sequence). V was clipped by 0 bases and J by 3 bases, with 14 bases between them. The CDR3 runs 15 residues. The sequencing sample was made of PBMCs. The rearrangement uses TRBV30 and TRBJ1-1, with TRBD1 as a possible D gene (5 bases). The receptor's source is a human donor with multiple sclerosis. The CDR3 spells CAWSVRGELYTEAFF. As DNA, the CDR3 is TGTGCCTGGAGTGTACGAGGGGAGCTTTACACTGAAGCTTTCTTT.